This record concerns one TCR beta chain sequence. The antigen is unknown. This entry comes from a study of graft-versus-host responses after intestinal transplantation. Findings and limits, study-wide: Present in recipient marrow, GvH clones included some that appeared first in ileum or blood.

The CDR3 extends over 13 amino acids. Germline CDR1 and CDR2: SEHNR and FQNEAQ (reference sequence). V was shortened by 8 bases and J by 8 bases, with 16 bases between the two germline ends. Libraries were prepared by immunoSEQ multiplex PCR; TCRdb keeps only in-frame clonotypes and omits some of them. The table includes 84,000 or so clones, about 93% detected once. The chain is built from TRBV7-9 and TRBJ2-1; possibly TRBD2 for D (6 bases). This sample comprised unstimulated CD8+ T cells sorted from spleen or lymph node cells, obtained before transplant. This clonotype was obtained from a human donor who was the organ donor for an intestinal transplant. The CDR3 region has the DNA TGTGCCAGCCTCCGGGGGTTGGCACATGAGCAGTTCTTC. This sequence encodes CASLRGLAHEQFF.